This entry describes one T cell receptor (beta chain). Its target is unknown. This sample is part of a study of Ad26.COV2.S vaccination and SARS-CoV-2 variants. About the research overall: Vaccine-arm donor from the placebo-controlled COV1001 Ad26.COV2.S trial.

As to treatment: around 19 received Ad26.COV2.S at low or high dose, single or two shots; about five received placebo; per-sample allocation not given. Repertoires come from day 63 after the first vaccine or placebo injection. The administered vaccine (an Ad26 vector) expressed Wuhan-strain SARS-CoV-2 spike. CDR3 length: 13 residues. Looked up from germline, CDR1 is MNHEY and CDR2 is SVGAGI. V lost 2 bases and J lost 6; bases outside the gene matches: 4. General study findings and limits: CD8+ and CD4+ T cells specific for spike reportedly responded with substantial breadth after vaccination.

Clones were sequenced by immunoSEQ multiplex PCR, and TCRdb holds only the in-frame ones, with some missing. The table records roughly 350,000 clones, about nine tenths of them present only once. The chain uses TRBV6-5 and TRBJ2-7, with 7 positions matching TRBD1. The source was peripheral blood, collected in a trial of Ad26.COV2.S vaccine versus placebo. The origin of this receptor is a person between 18 and 65 years old who received the Ad26.COV2.S COVID-19 vaccine or a placebo. Here the CDR3 DNA reads TGTGCCAGCAGTTACAAGGGGGCGGGCGAGCAGTACTTC. Protein: CASSYKGAGEQYF.